The present TCR beta chain was sequenced within a study of T cells and Merkel cell carcinoma outcomes. Broader study findings: Reportedly, T-cell repertoire with density predicts Merkel cell carcinoma outcomes.

Trimming removed 0 bases from V and 4 bases from J; junction bases left unmatched: 10. The CDR3 length is 16 residues. Germline CDR1 reads SGHRS; CDR2 reads YFSETQ. About this clone itself: Its antigen is not known.

The assay was immunoSEQ multiplex PCR, and TCRdb's table has in-frame clones only and misses some. The profile covers roughly 13,000 clones, with roughly 90% appearing a single time and 2% to 2.5% taken by the ten largest. The TCR sequence derives from a human donor with Merkel cell carcinoma. The genes are TRBV5-1 and TRBJ2-7; TRBD2 matches at 7 bases. Sequenced material: tumor tissue from Merkel cell carcinoma. Written as DNA, the CDR3 is TGCGCCAGCAGCTTGGGACTAGCTTCTGCGGTGTACGAGCAGTACTTC. This translates into CASSLGLASAVYEQYF. The variable domain in full, completed from reference TRBV5-1 and TRBJ2-7, reads KAGVTQTPRYLIKTRGQQVTLSCSPISGHRSVSWYQQTPGQGLQFLFEYFSETQRNKGNFPGRFSGRQFSNSRSEMNVSTLELGDSALYLCASSLGLASAVYEQYFGPGTRLTVT.